This is a list of T cell receptor beta chains from one sample in a study of cytomegalovirus exposure and HLA in healthy donors. The repertoire was sequenced with immunoSEQ multiplex PCR; TCRdb's copy has only in-frame clones and lacks some. Here the sample spans over 150,000 clones, 86% being singletons. Sample: PBMCs. These receptors originate from a human donor in good health. The CDR3 runs from the conserved cysteine through the conserved F or W. Clone size is stated in some rows and not others, as once, few, many or a class when expanded.

V gene	CDR3 length	clone size	CDR3 protein
TRBV7-6	15	.	CASSLGVAGNNEQFF
TRBV2	15	few	CASSLQGGSNQPQHF
TRBV5-1	16	once	CASSSGTGWSTDTQYF
TRBV18	16	.	CASSPMGLAGSETQYF
TRBV7-9	17	.	CASRAGTSGRGYGEQFF
TRBV2	13	.	CASSDDRNTEAFF
TRBV18	16	.	CASSPPVGGSGYGYTF
TRBV7-2	15	.	CASSIQGGIEKELFF
TRBV11-2	15	.	CASSLAGQMNTEAFF
TRBV25-1	17	.	CASSEYIGEATNEKLFF
TRBV1	17	.	CTSSQGERGGVTDTQYF
TRBV6-5	12	few	CASSHRSYGYTF
TRBV5-5	17	.	CASSFLHWGSSGDTQYF
TRBV4-1	13	.	CASSQLTSEKLFF
TRBV7-9	17	.	CASSPGRAGTYGYGYTF
TRBV27	16	.	CASSLVLDRDNQPQHF
TRBV18	16	.	CASSRSGTGASYGYTF
TRBV28	15	once	CASTTGLSGADTQYF
TRBV19	17	.	CASSIQQGSTFYNEQFF
TRBV7-2	13	.	CASSLGREDTQYF
TRBV5-6	12	.	CASSGGTYEQYF
TRBV27	14	.	CASSWDSLYREQFF
TRBV29-1	14	.	CSVIEGTGNTEAFF
TRBV4-1	17	.	CASSGLLPGVGTYEQYF
TRBV5-6	13	once	CASSLDRGNEQFF
TRBV7-9	16	.	CASSLSSTSGRNEQYF
TRBV9	15	.	CASSVEGGGANVLTF
TRBV4-1	16	few	CASSQGTGGGNSPLHF
TRBV29-1	13	.	CSVDTSGTDTQYF
TRBV5-5	14	.	CASSLDSMNTEAFF
TRBV7-2	18	.	CASSPTSQLALKEYEQYF
TRBV5-1	14	.	CASSLDGQNYEQYF
TRBV5-1	14	.	CASSFDRMNTEAFF
TRBV10-3	13	.	CAITPDREIGYTF
TRBV5-1	13	.	CASSLVGGVEQYF
TRBV11-2	15	.	CASSSRQGSYNEQFF
TRBV6-4	15	once	CASSPAAGGADTQYF
TRBV7-9	15	.	CASSFGQGNTGELFF
TRBV27	13	few	CASSSTGISGYTF
TRBV29-1	13	once	CSARRTGRIEQYF
TRBV5-4	16	.	CASSTGVLKQGAPLHF
TRBV19	11	few	CASRFAGELFF